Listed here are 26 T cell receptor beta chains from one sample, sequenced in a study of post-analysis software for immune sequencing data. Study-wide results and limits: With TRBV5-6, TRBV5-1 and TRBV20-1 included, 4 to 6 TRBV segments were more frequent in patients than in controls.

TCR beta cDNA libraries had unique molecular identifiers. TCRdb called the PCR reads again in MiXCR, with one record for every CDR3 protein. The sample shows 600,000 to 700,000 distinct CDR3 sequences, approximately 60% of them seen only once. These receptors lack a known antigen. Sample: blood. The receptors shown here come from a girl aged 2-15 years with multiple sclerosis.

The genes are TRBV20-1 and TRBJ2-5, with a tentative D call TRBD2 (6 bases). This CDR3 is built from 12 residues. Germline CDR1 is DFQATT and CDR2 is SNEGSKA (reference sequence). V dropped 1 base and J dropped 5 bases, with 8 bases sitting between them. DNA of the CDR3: TGCAGTGCTAGAGGTGCGGGGGAGACCCAGTACTTC. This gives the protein CSARGAGETQYF.

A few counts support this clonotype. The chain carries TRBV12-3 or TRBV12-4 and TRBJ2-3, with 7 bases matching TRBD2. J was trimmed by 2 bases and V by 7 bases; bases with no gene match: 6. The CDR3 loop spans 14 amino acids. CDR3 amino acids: CASTLAGDTDTQYF. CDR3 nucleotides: TGTGCCAGCACCTTAGCGGGTGACACAGATACGCAGTATTTT.

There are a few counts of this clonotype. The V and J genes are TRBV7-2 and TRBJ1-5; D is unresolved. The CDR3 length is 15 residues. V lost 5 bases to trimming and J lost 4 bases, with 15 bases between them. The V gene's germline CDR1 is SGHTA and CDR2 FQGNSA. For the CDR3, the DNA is TGTGCCAGCAGCCCGGAAGGACGCAGAAATCAGCCCCAGCATTTT. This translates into CASSPEGRRNQPQHF.

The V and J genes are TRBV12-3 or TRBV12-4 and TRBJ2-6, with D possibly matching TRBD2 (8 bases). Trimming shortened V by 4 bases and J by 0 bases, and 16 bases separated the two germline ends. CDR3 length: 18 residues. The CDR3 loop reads CASSSKTGTSSGANVLTF. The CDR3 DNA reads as TGTGCCAGCAGTTCCAAGACAGGGACTAGCTCTGGGGCCAACGTCCTGACTTTC.

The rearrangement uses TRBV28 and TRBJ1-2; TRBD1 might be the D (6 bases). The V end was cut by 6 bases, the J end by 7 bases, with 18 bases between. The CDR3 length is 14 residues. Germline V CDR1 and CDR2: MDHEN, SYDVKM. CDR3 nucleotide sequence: TGTGCCAGCAGCTCGGACTGGGGGGCGCGTGGCTACACCTTC. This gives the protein CASSSDWGARGYTF.

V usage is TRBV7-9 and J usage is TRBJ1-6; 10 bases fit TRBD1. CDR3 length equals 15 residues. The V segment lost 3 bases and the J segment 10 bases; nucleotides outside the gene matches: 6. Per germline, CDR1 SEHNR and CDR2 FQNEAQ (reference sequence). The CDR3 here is CASSFETGGSSPLHF. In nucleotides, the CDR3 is TGTGCCAGCAGCTTCGAGACAGGGGGCTCGTCACCCCTCCACTTT.

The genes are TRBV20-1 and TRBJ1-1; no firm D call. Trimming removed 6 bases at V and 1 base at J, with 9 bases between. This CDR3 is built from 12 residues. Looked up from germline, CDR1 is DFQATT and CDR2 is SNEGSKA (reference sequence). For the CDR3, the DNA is TGCAGTGCCATCGAGAGGAACACTGAAGCTTTCTTT. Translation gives CSAIERNTEAFF.

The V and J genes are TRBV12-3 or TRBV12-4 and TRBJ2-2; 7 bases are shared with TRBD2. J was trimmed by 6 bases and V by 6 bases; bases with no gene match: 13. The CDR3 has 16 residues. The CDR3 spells CASRRKGGFSAGELFF. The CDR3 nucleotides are TGTGCCAGCAGGAGAAAGGGAGGGTTTTCGGCCGGGGAGCTGTTTTTT.

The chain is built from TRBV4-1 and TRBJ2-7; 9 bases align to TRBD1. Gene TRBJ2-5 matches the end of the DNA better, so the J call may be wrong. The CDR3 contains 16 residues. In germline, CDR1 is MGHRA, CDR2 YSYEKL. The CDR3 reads CASSLIPGQGQETQYF. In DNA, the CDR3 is TGCGCCAGCAGCCTCATACCGGGACAGGGTCAAGAGACCCAGTACTTC.

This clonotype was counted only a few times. The CDR3 region is CASSQEGPETNSPLHF. As DNA, the CDR3 is TGTGCCAGCAGCCAAGAGGGGCCAGAAACAAATTCACCCCTCCACTTT. The chain carries TRBV4-2 and TRBJ1-6; the D gene is possibly TRBD1 (5 bases). Trimming took 0 bases from V and 7 from J, leaving 13 bases between them. This CDR3 comprises 16 residues. CDR1 LGHNA and CDR2 YNFKEQ come from the germline V gene.

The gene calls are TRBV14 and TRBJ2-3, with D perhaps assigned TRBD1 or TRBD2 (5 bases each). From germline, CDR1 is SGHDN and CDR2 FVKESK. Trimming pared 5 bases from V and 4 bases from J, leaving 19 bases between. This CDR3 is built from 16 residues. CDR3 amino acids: CASSKRGPTESDTQYF. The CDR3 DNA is TGTGCCAGCAGCAAAAGGGGACCCACTGAATCAGATACGCAGTATTTT.

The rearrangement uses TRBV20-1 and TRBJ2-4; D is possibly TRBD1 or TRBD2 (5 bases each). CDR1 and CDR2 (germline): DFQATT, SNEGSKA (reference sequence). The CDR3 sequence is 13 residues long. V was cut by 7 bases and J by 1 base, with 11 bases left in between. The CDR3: CSVTREAKNIQYF. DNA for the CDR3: TGCAGTGTTACCAGGGAGGCCAAAAACATTCAGTACTTC.

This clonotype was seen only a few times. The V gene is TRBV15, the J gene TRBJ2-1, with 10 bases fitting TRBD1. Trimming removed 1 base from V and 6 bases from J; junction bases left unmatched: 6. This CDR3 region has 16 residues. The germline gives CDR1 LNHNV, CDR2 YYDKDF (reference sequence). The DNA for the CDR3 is TGTGCCACCAGCAGAGGAACCGGGACAGGGGTCAATGAGCAGTTCTTC. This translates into CATSRGTGTGVNEQFF.

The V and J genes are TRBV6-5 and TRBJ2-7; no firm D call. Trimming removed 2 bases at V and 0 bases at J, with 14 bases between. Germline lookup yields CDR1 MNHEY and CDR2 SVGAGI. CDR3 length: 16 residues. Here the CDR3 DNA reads TGTGCCAGCAGTTACCAAGGCAAGGCTAGCTCCTACGAGCAGTACTTC. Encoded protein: CASSYQGKASSYEQYF.

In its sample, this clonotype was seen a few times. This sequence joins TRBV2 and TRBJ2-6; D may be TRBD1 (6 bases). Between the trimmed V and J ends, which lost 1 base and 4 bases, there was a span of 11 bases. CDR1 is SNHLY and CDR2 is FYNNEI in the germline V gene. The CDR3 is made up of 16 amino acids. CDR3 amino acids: CASSEGQGPGANVLTF. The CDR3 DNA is TGTGCCAGCAGTGAAGGTCAGGGGCCCGGGGCCAACGTCCTGACTTTC. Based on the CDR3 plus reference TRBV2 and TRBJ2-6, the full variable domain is EPEVTQTPSHQVTQMGQEVILRCVPISNHLYFYWYRQILGQKVEFLVSFYNNEISEKSEIFDDQFSVERPDGSNFTLKIRSTKLEDSAMYFCASSEGQGPGANVLTFGAGSRLTVL.

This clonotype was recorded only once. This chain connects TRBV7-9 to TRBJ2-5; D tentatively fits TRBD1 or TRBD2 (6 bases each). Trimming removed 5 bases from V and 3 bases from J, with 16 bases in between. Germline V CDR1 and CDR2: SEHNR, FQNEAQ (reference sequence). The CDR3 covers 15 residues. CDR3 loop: CASSDKTGGKETQYF. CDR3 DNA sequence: TGTGCCAGCAGCGACAAGACAGGAGGGAAAGAGACCCAGTACTTC.

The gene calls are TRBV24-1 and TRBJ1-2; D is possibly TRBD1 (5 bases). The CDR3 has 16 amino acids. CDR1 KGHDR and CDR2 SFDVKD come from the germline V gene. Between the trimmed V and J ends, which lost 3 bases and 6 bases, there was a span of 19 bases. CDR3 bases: TGTGCCACCAGTGATCCGGGATCCAGGGATGTACATGGCTACACCTTC. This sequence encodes CATSDPGSRDVHGYTF.

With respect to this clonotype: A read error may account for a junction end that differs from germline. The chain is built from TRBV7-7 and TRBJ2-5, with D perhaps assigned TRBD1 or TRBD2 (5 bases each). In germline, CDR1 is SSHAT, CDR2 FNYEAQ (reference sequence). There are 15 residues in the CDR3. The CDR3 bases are TGTGCTAGCAGCTTACGACCGAGGGGCGAAGAGACCCAGTACTTC. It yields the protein CASSLRPRGEETQYF.

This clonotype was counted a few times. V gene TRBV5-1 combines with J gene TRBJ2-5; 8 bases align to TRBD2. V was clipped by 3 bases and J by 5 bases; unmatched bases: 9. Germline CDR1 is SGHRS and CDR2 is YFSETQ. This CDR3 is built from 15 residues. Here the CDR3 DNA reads TGCGCCAGCAGCTCGGGCGGGAGGATTGAGGAGACCCAGTACTTC. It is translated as CASSSGGRIEETQYF.

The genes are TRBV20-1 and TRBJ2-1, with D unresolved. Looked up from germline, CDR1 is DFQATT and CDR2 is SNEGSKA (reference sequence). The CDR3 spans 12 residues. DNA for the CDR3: TGCAGGGCCTCGACGTTTAGAGATGAGCAGTTCTTC. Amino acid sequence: CRASTFRDEQFF.

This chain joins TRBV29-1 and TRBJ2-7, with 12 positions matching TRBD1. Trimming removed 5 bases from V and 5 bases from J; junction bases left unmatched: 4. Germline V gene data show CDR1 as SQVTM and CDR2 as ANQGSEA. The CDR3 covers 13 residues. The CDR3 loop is CSVTGTGGNEQYF. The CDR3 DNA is TGCAGCGTTACCGGGACAGGGGGCAACGAGCAGTACTTC.

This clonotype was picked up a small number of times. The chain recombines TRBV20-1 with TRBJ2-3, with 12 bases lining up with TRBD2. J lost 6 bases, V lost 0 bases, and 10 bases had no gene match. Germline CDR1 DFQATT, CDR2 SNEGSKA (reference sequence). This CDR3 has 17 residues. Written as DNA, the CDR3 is TGCAGTGCTAGAGATCCGGGACTAGCGGGTTGGAGCGATACGCAGTATTTT. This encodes CSARDPGLAGWSDTQYF.

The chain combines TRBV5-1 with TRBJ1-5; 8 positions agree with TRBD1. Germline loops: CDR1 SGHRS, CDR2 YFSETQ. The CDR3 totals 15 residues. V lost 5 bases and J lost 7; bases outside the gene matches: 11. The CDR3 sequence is CASSPTGETRQPQHF. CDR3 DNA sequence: TGCGCCAGCAGTCCGACAGGGGAGACGCGGCAGCCCCAGCATTTT.

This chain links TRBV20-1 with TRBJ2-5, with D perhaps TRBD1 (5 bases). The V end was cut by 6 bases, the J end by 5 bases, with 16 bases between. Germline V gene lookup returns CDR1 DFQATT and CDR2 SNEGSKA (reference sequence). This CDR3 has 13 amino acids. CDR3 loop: CSAVGAGRETQYF. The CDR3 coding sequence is TGCAGTGCGGTAGGGGCAGGGCGGGAGACCCAGTACTTC.

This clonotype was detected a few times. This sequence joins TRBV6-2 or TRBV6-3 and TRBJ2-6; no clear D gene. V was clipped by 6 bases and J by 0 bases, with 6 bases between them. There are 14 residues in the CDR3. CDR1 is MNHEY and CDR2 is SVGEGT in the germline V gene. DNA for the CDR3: TGTGCCAGCAGAAGGGTCTCTGGGGCCAACGTCCTGACTTTC. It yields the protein CASRRVSGANVLTF.

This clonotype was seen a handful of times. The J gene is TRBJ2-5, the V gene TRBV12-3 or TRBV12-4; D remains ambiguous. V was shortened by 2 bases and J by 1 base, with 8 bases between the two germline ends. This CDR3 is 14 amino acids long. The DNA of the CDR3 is TGTGCCAGCAGTTTAACACCCCTCCAAGAGACCCAGTACTTC. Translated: CASSLTPLQETQYF.